This T cell receptor (beta chain) was sequenced for a study of blood T cell repertoires in COVID-19. On the study more broadly: The United States, Italy and Spain were the sources of the acute and convalescent COVID-19 samples. Sample material is recorded as cDNA or gDNA derived from T cells, B-cell-depleted T cells, or PBMCs.

As originally analysed: Scientists estimated how many nucleated cells there were by amplifying reference gene primers. The repertoire was sequenced with immunoSEQ multiplex PCR; TCRdb's copy has only in-frame clones and lacks some. V, J and clone size reflect that table, while D and trimming were determined from the DNA. Of over 110,000 clones in the sample, around 88% were seen once. A few counts support this clone. The V and J ends lost 1 base and 0 bases respectively, with 9 bases between them. There are 15 residues in the CDR3. Germline values: CDR1 SEHNR, CDR2 FQNEAQ (reference sequence). Material for sequencing was peripheral blood. The source is a human donor in a cohort sampled during active COVID-19. The gene calls are TRBV7-9 and TRBJ1-2; no definite D call. CDR3 coding DNA: TGTGCCAGCAGCTTAGACAGAGTCCCTAACTATGGCTACACCTTC. Amino acid sequence: CASSLDRVPNYGYTF.